Below, 21 T cell receptor beta chains from the same sample are listed, as sequenced in a study of regulatory T cells (dated by TCRdb to 2017 to 2018). Their antigens are not known. The library was generated by the immunoSEQ multiplex PCR assay. The multiplex PCR used 52 forward TRBV primers and 13 reverse TRBJ primers, with assay-based and computational corrections for amplification bias. Drawn from immuneACCESS, this table holds only the in-frame rearrangements with V and J called that TCRdb kept. Clones are partly lost; checked studies trace under half to an unresolved V gene and leave the rest unexplained. The sample table lists over 30,000 clones, over 85% of them with a count of one. About 0.96% of the sample lies in the top ten. Broader findings and caveats from the paper: Enrichment for hydrophobic residues at CDR3 positions 6 and 7 was found in conventional CD4+ T cells from CD3G-deficient patients, suggesting more self-reactive specificities.

Specimen: conventional CD4+ T cells sorted from blood. These receptors were taken from a child aged 2 to 15 with CD3G deficiency.

The J gene is TRBJ2-7, the V gene TRBV7-3; the match to TRBD1 covers 8 bases. With 2 bases clipped from V and 2 bases from J, the junction kept 5 bases outside the gene matches. This CDR3 is built from 15 residues. Germline-derived CDR1 and CDR2 are SGHTA and FQGTGA. The CDR3 protein is CASSLGRDRTYEQYF. CDR3 DNA sequence: TGTGCCAGCAGCTTAGGACGGGACAGGACCTACGAGCAGTACTTC.

In regard to this clone: Different DNA sequences within this sample yield the same CDR3. The rearrangement links TRBV28 to TRBJ2-3; D is uncertain. Trimming left V 4 bases short and J 2 bases short, with 4 bases between. This CDR3 contains 12 residues. Germline assignment: CDR1 MDHEN and CDR2 SYDVKM. The CDR3 reads CASSSFTDTQYF. CDR3 nucleotides: TGTGCCAGCAGTTCATTCACAGATACGCAGTATTTT.

This clone appeared a few times. V is TRBV9 and J is TRBJ1-5; 12 bases are a match to TRBD1. CDR3 length: 17 residues. Per germline, CDR1 SGDLS and CDR2 YYNGEE. The J segment lost 6 bases and the V segment lost 3 bases, leaving 10 bases of the junction unmatched. The CDR3 sequence: CASSGRDRGRVLQPQHF. CDR3 DNA: TGTGCCAGCAGCGGCCGGGACAGGGGGCGAGTCCTTCAGCCCCAGCATTTT.

V gene TRBV6-1 combines with J gene TRBJ2-2; TRBD2 aligns across 12 bases. The V gene's germline CDR1 is MNHNS and CDR2 SASEGT. The ends lost 6 bases at V and 11 bases at J; junction bases unmatched: 10. The CDR3 length is 15 residues. The CDR3 sequence: CASRRETSGSRELFF. The CDR3 coding sequence is TGTGCCAGCAGGAGAGAGACTAGCGGGAGCCGAGAGCTGTTTTTT.

The J gene is TRBJ1-4, the V gene TRBV19; 8 bases are a match to TRBD1. CDR1 and CDR2 from the germline V gene are LNHDA and SQIVND (reference sequence). This CDR3 spans 13 amino acids. Trimming removed 10 bases from V and 7 bases from J; junction bases left unmatched: 8. Here the CDR3 reads CATRQGKGEKLFF. In DNA, the CDR3 is TGTGCCACCAGACAGGGGAAAGGTGAAAAACTGTTTTTT.

The J gene is TRBJ2-2, the V gene TRBV28; 7 bases align to TRBD2. Germline CDR1 reads MDHEN; CDR2 reads SYDVKM. V lost 6 bases to trimming and J lost 6 bases; unmatched junction nucleotides: 10. This CDR3 region has 15 residues. As DNA, the CDR3 is TGTGCCAGCAGAACCGGGGGGAGGGATGCCGGGGAGCTGTTTTTT. The encoded protein is CASRTGGRDAGELFF.

The V gene is TRBV7-6, the J gene TRBJ2-5; D is uncertain. From germline, CDR1 is SGHVS and CDR2 FNYEAQ. Trimming shortened V by 1 base and J by 9 bases, and 12 bases separated the two germline ends. The CDR3 totals 13 residues. This CDR3 reads CASSLVPAGAQYF. Written as DNA, the CDR3 is TGTGCCAGCAGCTTAGTCCCCGCCGGAGCCCAGTACTTC.

The chain has TRBV11-3 and TRBJ2-7; D remains unclear. V lost 2 bases to trimming and J lost 3 bases, with 14 bases between them. CDR3 size: 15 residues. Germline-derived CDR1 and CDR2 are SGHNT and YENEEA. The CDR3 DNA reads TGTGCCAGCAGCTTAAGCTCAAACGGTTACTACGAGCAGTACTTC. As protein: CASSLSSNGYYEQYF.

The chain carries TRBV28 and TRBJ2-7; D possibly matches TRBD1 or TRBD2 (7 bases each). Deletions cut 5 bases from V and 5 bases from J, with 16 bases between. Germline CDR1 is MDHEN and CDR2 is SYDVKM. The CDR3 covers 14 residues. The CDR3 bases are TGTGCCAGCAGTAGCGGGACAGAAAGTAACGAGCAGTACTTC. Translating gives CASSSGTESNEQYF.

The chain joins TRBV28 to TRBJ1-1, with D possibly matching TRBD1 (6 bases). Germline CDR1 is MDHEN and CDR2 is SYDVKM. Trimming took off 6 bases at V and 4 bases at J, with 15 bases between the two ends. The length of the CDR3 is 14 residues. CDR3 residues: CASSAGGRGTEAFF. CDR3 sequence (DNA): TGTGCCAGCAGCGCGGGGGGGCGCGGCACTGAAGCTTTCTTT.

The chain recombines TRBV19 with TRBJ1-5; 7 bases are shared with TRBD1. This CDR3 is built from 14 residues. Germline V CDR1 and CDR2: LNHDA, SQIVND (reference sequence). V lost 5 bases to trimming and J lost 0 bases; unmatched junction nucleotides: 1. CDR3 in amino acids: CASSYRGSNQPQHF. In DNA form, the CDR3 reads TGTGCCAGTAGTTACAGGGGTAGCAATCAGCCCCAGCATTTT.

The gene calls are TRBV4-1 and TRBJ1-1; 7 bases agree with TRBD1. Trimming cost V 0 bases and J 12 bases; bases outside gene matches: 10. Germline V gene data show CDR1 as MGHRA and CDR2 as YSYEKL. This CDR3 has 14 amino acids. The CDR3 protein is CASSQDLVGTVTFF. CDR3 in DNA: TGCGCCAGCAGCCAAGACCTAGTGGGGACAGTCACTTTCTTT.

This chain links TRBV18 with TRBJ2-5; 10 bases map to TRBD1. The end of the DNA fits TRBJ2-7 better, so the J call may be wrong. CDR3 length equals 17 residues. Germline V gene lookup returns CDR1 KGHSH and CDR2 LQKENI. The CDR3 sequence: CASSPGQGFLGRYEQYF. The CDR3 DNA is TGTGCCAGCTCCCCGGGACAGGGGTTCCTAGGGAGGTACGAGCAGTACTTC.

Notes on this clone: Other DNA sequences from this sample encode an identical CDR3 as well. The chain recombines TRBV5-1 with TRBJ2-1, with D perhaps being TRBD1 or TRBD2 (5 bases each). With 2 bases removed from V and 0 bases from J, the gap between germline ends came to 9 bases. The germline gives CDR1 SGHRS, CDR2 YFSETQ. The CDR3 spans 15 residues. The CDR3 DNA sequence: TGCGCCAGCAGCTTAGAGGGGAGCTCCTACAATGAGCAGTTCTTC. Its protein is CASSLEGSSYNEQFF.

The V call is TRBV1, the J call TRBJ1-4. TRBV1 is designated a pseudogene. This CDR3 has 17 amino acids. In DNA form, the CDR3 reads TGCACCAGCAGCCAAGATTTGGGGGGACCGAAAAATGAAAAACTGTTTTTT. Encoded protein: CTSSQDLGGPKNEKLFF.

In its sample, this clone ranks as medium-sized. This sequence joins TRBV19 and TRBJ1-2; D is unclear. V dropped 7 bases and J dropped 6 bases, with 12 bases sitting between them. Germline lookup yields CDR1 LNHDA and CDR2 SQIVND (reference sequence). CDR3 size: 12 residues. CDR3 sequence (DNA): TGTGCCAGTAACCAGGACGGCCATGGCTACACCTTC. Its translation: CASNQDGHGYTF.

This rearrangement joins TRBV28 to TRBJ2-2; 7 bases are a match to TRBD1. The V gene end was trimmed by 7 bases and the J gene end by 2 bases; junction bases not matched to a gene: 7. Germline V CDR1 and CDR2: MDHEN, SYDVKM. The CDR3 spans 15 residues. CDR3 bases: TGTGCCAGCACCTCAGGGGGAGCTAACACCGGGGAGCTGTTTTTT. Translated: CASTSGGANTGELFF.

The chain couples TRBV20-1 to TRBJ2-3; no clear D gene. V was pared by 3 bases and J by 7 bases, with 8 bases between. This CDR3 is built from 11 residues. CDR1 and CDR2 from the germline V gene are DFQATT and SNEGSKA (reference sequence). In DNA form, the CDR3 reads TGCAGTGCTAGCCTACTGTATACGCAGTATTTT. This codes for CSASLLYTQYF.

The chain employs TRBV28 and TRBJ1-1; tentatively, D is TRBD1 (5 bases). Deletions cut 7 bases from V and 4 bases from J, with 16 bases between. Germline V gives CDR1 MDHEN, CDR2 SYDVKM. This CDR3 is 14 amino acids long. The chain's CDR3 is CASTSGGKFTEAFF. For the CDR3, the DNA is TGTGCCAGCACCTCCGGGGGGAAGTTCACTGAAGCTTTCTTT.

The gene calls are TRBV19 and TRBJ1-1; 7 bases match TRBD1. The CDR3 sequence is 13 residues long. Trimming removed 5 bases from V and 5 bases from J; junction bases left unmatched: 5. Germline CDR1 and CDR2: LNHDA and SQIVND (reference sequence). The chain's CDR3 is CASSLQGQTEAFF. The CDR3 bases are TGTGCCAGTAGTCTACAGGGGCAAACTGAAGCTTTCTTT.

The chain employs TRBV28 and TRBJ2-7, with D perhaps matching TRBD1 or TRBD2 (6 bases each). The CDR3 covers 18 residues. The V gene lost 2 bases and the J gene lost 0 bases, with 20 bases spanning the gap. Per the germline V gene, CDR1 is MDHEN and CDR2 is SYDVKM. DNA of the CDR3: TGTGCCAGCAGTTTACGCCTGCCGGGCAGGGGAGGCTCCTACGAGCAGTACTTC. This sequence encodes CASSLRLPGRGGSYEQYF.